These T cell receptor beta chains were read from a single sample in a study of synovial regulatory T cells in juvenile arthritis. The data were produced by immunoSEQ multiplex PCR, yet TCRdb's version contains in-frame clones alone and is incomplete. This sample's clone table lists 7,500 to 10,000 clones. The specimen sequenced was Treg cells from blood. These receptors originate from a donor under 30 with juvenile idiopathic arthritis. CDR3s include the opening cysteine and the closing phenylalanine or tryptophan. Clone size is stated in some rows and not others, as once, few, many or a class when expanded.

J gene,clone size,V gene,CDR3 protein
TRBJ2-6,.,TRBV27,CASSSRDRGSGANVLTF
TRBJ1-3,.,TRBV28,CASSNRDRTYSGNTIYF
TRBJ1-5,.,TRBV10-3,CAIWTGVGNQPQHF
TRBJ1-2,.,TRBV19,CASSISRDWGGYTF
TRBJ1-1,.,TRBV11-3,CASSLGQGLNTEAFF
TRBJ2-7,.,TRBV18,CASSPGPNTYEQYF
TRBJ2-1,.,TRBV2,CASSSLEGAYNEQFF
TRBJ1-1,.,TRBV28,CASSYSGIGNTEAFF
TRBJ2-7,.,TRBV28,CASSLGDSYEQYF
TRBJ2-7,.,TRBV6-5,CASSRRDRVSDEQYF
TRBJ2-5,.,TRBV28,CASSSGLAGGPFGETQYF
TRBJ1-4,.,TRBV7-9,CASSLYGQGHEKLFF
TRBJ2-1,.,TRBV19,CASSITGGPIEQFF
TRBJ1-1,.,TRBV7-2,CASDIHREGTEAFF
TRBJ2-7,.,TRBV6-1,CASSAQGDEQYF
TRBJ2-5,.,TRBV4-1,CASSQGSLLAVETQYF
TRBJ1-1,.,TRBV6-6,CASSYPGMNTEAFF
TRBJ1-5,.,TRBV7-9,CASSGGASNQPQHF
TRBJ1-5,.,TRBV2,CASSGRQGYQPQHF
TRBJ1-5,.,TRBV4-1,CASSQDLEVRGNQPQHF
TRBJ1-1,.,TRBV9,CASSVRDKNTEAFF
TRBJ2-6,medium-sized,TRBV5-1,CASSLGAGANVLTF
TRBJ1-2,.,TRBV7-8,CASSLTGQSPHGYTF
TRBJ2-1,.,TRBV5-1,CASSLVGESYNEQFF
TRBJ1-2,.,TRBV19,CASSPGQTKIYGYTF
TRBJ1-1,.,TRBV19,CASSIFGVEAEAFF
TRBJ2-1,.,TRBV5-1,CASSLGAGPYNEQFF
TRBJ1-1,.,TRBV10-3,CAIKDISLDTEAFF
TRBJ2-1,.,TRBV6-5,CASSSLAGKQFF
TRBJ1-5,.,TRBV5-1,CASSRQGEAWQPQHF
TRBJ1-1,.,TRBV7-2,CASSGTGVSEAFF
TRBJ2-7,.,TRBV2,CASRIFGSYEQYF
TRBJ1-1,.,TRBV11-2,CASSLGPGSTEAFF
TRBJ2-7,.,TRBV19,CASSMVGRVLYEQYF
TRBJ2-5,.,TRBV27,CASSFPGETQYF
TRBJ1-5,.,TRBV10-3,CAIGAGPQGNQPQHF
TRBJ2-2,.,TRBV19,CASSPRTRNTGELFF
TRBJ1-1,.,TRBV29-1,CSVWVSYTEAFF
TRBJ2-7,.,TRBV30,CAWSRGAEQYF
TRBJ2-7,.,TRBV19,CASSPRGLAGADEQYF
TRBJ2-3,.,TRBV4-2,CASSQTGPLRSDTQYF
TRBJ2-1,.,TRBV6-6,CASSYSGNEQFF
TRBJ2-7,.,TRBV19,CASRDPTGTKPYEQYF
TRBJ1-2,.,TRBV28,CASSPGLGGYTF
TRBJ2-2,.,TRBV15,CATSTQGAPTGELFF
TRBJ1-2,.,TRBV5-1,CASSLAGGLDYGYTF
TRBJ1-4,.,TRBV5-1,CASSSSGVNNEKLFF
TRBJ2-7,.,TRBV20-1,CSAQDYEQYF
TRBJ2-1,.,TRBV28,CASNGVASSLREQFF
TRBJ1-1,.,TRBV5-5,CASSLGSLNTEAFF